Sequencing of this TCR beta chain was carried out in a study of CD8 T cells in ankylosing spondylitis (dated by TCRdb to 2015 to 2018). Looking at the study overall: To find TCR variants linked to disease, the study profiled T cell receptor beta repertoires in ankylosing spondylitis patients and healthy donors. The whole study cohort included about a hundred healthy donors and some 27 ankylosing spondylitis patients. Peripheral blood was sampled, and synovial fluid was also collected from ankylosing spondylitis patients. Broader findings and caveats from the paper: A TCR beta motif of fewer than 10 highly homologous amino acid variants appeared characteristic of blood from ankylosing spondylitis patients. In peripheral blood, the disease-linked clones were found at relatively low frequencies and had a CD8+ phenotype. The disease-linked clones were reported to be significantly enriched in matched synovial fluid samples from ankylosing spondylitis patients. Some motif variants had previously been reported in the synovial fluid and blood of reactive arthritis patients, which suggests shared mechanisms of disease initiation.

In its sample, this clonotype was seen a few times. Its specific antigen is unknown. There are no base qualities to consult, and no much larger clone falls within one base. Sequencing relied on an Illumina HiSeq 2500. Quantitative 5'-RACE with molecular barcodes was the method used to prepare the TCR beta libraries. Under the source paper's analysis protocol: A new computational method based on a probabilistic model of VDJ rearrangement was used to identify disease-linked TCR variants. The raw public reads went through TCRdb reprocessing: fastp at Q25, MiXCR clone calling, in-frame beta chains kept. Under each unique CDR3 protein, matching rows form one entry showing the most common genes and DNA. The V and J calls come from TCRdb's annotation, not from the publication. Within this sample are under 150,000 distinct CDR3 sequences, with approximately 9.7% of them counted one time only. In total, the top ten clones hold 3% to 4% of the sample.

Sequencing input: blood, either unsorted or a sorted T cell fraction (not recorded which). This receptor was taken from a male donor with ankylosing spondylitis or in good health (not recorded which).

The DNA sequence is as follows: TGCAGTGGGAACAGGGTGAGGACTGAAGCTTTCTTT. This translates into CSGNRVRTEAFF. The chain is encoded by TRBV20-1 joined to TRBJ1-1, with a tentative D gene TRBD1 over 6 matching bases. The trim is 7 bases for V and 5 bases for J, with a gap of 14 bases between the germline ends. The CDR3 measures 12 amino acids from cysteine to phenylalanine. Just CDR3 DNA is preserved here, 36 bases in frame from base 1. CDR1 is given as DFQATT and CDR2 as SNEGSKA, both from the germline V gene (reference sequence).